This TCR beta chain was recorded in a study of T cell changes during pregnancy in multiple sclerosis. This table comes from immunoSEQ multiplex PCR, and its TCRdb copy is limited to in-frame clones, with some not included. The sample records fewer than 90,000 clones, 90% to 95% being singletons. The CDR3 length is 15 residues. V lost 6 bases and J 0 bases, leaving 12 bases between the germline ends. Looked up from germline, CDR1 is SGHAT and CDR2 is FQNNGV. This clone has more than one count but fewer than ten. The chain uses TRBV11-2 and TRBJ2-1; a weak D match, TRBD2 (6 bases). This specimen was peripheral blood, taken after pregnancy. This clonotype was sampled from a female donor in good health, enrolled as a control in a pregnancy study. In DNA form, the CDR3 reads TGTGCCAGCAGGTCGGACTATTCCTCCTACAATGAGCAGTTCTTC. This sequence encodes CASRSDYSSYNEQFF. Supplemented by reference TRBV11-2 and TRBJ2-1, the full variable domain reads EAGVAQSPRYKIIEKRQSVAFWCNPISGHATLYWYQQILGQGPKLLIQFQNNGVVDDSQLPKDRFSAERLKGVDSTLKIQPAKLEDSAVYLCASRSDYSSYNEQFFGPGTRLTVL.